This T cell receptor beta chain is from a study of blood T cell repertoires in COVID-19. Data came from immunoSEQ multiplex PCR; TCRdb stores just in-frame clones and leaves some out. The sample carries around 310,000 clones, over 75% recorded once. V dropped 0 bases and J dropped 1; count of bases not matched to a gene: 3. Germline V gene lookup returns CDR1 SGHDT and CDR2 YYEEEE. The CDR3 runs 16 residues. The receptor's source is a woman aged 40 to 50 who had recovered from COVID-19. The rearrangement joins TRBV5-6 to TRBJ2-3, with 9 bases aligning to TRBD2. The material sequenced was PBMCs or T cells enriched from blood (not recorded which). Written as DNA, the CDR3 is TGTGCCAGCAGCTTGGAAGTAGCGGGGGGCACAGATACGCAGTATTTT. Translated, it gives CASSLEVAGGTDTQYF.